These 22 T cell receptor beta chains share one sample of origin, sequenced in a study of Tregs in tolerant kidney transplant recipients. The table came from immunoSEQ multiplex PCR; TCRdb's copy has only in-frame clones and leaves some out. The sample lists 50,000 to 85,000 clones, roughly 89% occurring once. Material: CD8+ T cells from blood, obtained before the transplant. Receptors were obtained from a human donor who received a combined kidney and bone marrow transplant.

The chain carries TRBV6-6 and TRBJ2-7, with TRBD1 matching over 7 bases. This CDR3 comprises 12 residues. Germline CDR1 and CDR2: MNHNY and SVGAGI (reference sequence). V lost 5 bases to trimming and J lost 4 bases; unmatched junction nucleotides: 2. This CDR3 is CASSRGQYEQYF. CDR3 nucleotides: TGTGCCAGCAGTAGGGGACAGTACGAGCAGTACTTC.

The CDR3 DNA sequence: TGTGCCAGTAGTCCCATGTTAGGAGTTAACACTGAAGCTTTCTTT. It encodes CASSPMLGVNTEAFF. The chain employs TRBV19 and TRBJ1-1; D is ambiguous. Germline CDR1 reads LNHDA; CDR2 reads SQIVND (reference sequence). The CDR3 has 15 amino acids. The V and J ends lost 5 bases and 2 bases respectively, with 15 bases between them.

In DNA form, the CDR3 reads TGCAGCGTCGCCGGGACAGGGGGCCCAGATACGCAGTATTTT. Translating it yields CSVAGTGGPDTQYF. The gene calls are TRBV29-1 and TRBJ2-3, with 12 nucleotides matching TRBD1. CDR1 SQVTM and CDR2 ANQGSEA come from the germline V gene. The length of the CDR3 is 14 residues. V lost 6 bases to trimming and J lost 4 bases; unmatched junction nucleotides: 5.

The chain has TRBV2 and TRBJ2-5; 7 bases map to TRBD2. Germline CDR1 is SNHLY and CDR2 is FYNNEI. The ends lost 7 bases at V and 0 bases at J; junction bases unmatched: 5. The CDR3 contains 14 residues. In nucleotides, the CDR3 is TGTGCCAGCAAAGCGGGGTTTAACCAAGAGACCCAGTACTTC. Protein product: CASKAGFNQETQYF.

J is TRBJ1-2 and V is TRBV29-1; D is perhaps TRBD1 (6 bases). CDR1 and CDR2 (germline): SQVTM, ANQGSEA. The CDR3 extends over 11 amino acids. V was pared by 5 bases and J by 8 bases, with 12 bases between. In nucleotides, the CDR3 is TGCAGCGTTTTGATAAGGGGGGGCTACACCTTC. The encoded protein is CSVLIRGGYTF.

This sequence joins TRBV9 and TRBJ2-3; TRBD2 agrees at 8 bases. The CDR3 runs to 16 residues. Germline V gene sequence: CDR1 SGDLS, CDR2 YYNGEE. V lost 4 bases and J lost 3; bases outside the gene matches: 10. The CDR3 sequence is CASSPREGGVTDTQYF. The CDR3 nucleotides read TGTGCCAGCAGCCCCCGGGAGGGGGGTGTGACAGATACGCAGTATTTT.

Concerning this clone: Other DNA sequences in the sample encode the same CDR3. The chain has TRBV5-6 and TRBJ1-2; 9 positions match TRBD1. The length of the CDR3 is 14 residues. Looked up from germline, CDR1 is SGHDT and CDR2 is YYEEEE. V shed 4 bases and J 4 bases; nucleotides not matched to a gene: 5. CDR3 amino acids: CASSAGTGLYGYTF. The CDR3 region has the DNA TGTGCCAGCAGCGCCGGGACAGGGCTCTATGGCTACACCTTC.

The chain combines TRBV15 with TRBJ2-3; 11 bases match TRBD2. The CDR3 is 17 residues long. The V gene's germline CDR1 is LNHNV and CDR2 YYDKDF (reference sequence). The V segment lost 5 bases and the J segment 0 bases; nucleotides outside the gene matches: 7. The CDR3 spells CATSPRLAGPSTDTQYF. CDR3 nucleotides: TGTGCCACCAGCCCCCGACTAGCGGGACCCAGCACAGATACGCAGTATTTT.

The chain combines TRBV19 with TRBJ1-5; D gene ambiguous. Germline V CDR1 and CDR2: LNHDA, SQIVND (reference sequence). CDR3 length equals 15 residues. V was clipped by 3 bases and J by 0 bases, with 9 bases between them. The CDR3 sequence is CASSIRLYSNQPQHF. The CDR3 DNA sequence: TGTGCCAGTAGTATCCGACTTTATAGCAATCAGCCCCAGCATTTT. The variable domain in full, completed from reference TRBV19 and TRBJ1-5, reads DGGITQSPKYLFRKEGQNVTLSCEQNLNHDAMYWYRQDPGQGLRLIYYSQIVNDFQKGDIAEGYSVSREKKESFPLTVTSAQKNPTAFYLCASSIRLYSNQPQHFGDGTRLSIL.

CDR3 in DNA: TGTGCCAGCAGCCAAATAAGCGGGGGGAGGGAGACCCAGTACTTC. It specifies CASSQISGGRETQYF. The V call is TRBV4-2, the J call TRBJ2-5; 9 bases agree with TRBD2. The junction had 6 bases not matched to a gene; V was cut back by 2 bases and J by 5 bases. CDR1 is LGHNA and CDR2 is YNFKEQ in the germline V gene. CDR3 length: 15 amino acids.

The chain combines TRBV25-1 with TRBJ1-5; 9 bases agree with TRBD1. This CDR3 is 14 amino acids long. Germline CDR1 reads MGHDK; CDR2 reads SYGVNS. V dropped 4 bases and J dropped 7; count of bases not matched to a gene: 5. The CDR3 protein is CASSVGTGYQPQHF. The CDR3 coding sequence is TGTGCCAGCAGTGTTGGGACAGGGTACCAGCCCCAGCATTTT.

The chain couples TRBV7-9 to TRBJ1-5; maybe TRBD1 (5 bases). The CDR3 loop spans 12 amino acids. Germline CDR1 SEHNR, CDR2 FQNEAQ (reference sequence). V shed 5 bases and J shed 6 bases, with 8 bases lying between them. Here the CDR3 reads CASSKGVQPQHF. The CDR3 DNA reads as TGTGCCAGCAGCAAAGGGGTTCAGCCCCAGCATTTT. Together with reference TRBV7-9 and TRBJ1-5, the CDR3 gives the full variable domain: DTGVSQNPRHKITKRGQNVTFRCDPISEHNRLYWYRQTLGQGPEFLTYFQNEAQLEKSRLLSDRFSAERPKGSFSTLEIQRTEQGDSAMYLCASSKGVQPQHFGDGTRLSIL.

This clone was recorded a few times. The chain's CDR3 is CASSPRGAGQPQHF. The CDR3 coding sequence is TGTGCCAGCAGTCCCCGGGGGGCGGGTCAGCCCCAGCATTTT. This chain uses TRBV27 with TRBJ1-5, with a tentative D call TRBD1 (6 bases). V dropped 5 bases and J dropped 6 bases, with 14 bases sitting between them. The germline V gene has CDR1 MNHEY and CDR2 SMNVEV (reference sequence). CDR3 length equals 14 residues.

CDR3 sequence: CASSWGWGGNTEAFF. Written as DNA, the CDR3 is TGTGCCAGCAGCTGGGGCTGGGGAGGGAACACTGAAGCTTTCTTT. This chain connects TRBV7-2 to TRBJ1-1, with D tentatively TRBD1 (5 bases). The CDR3 totals 15 residues. The germline gives CDR1 SGHTA, CDR2 FQGNSA. Trimming stripped 4 bases from V and 1 base from J, with 13 bases between.

The chain employs TRBV19 and TRBJ1-2; D possibly corresponds to TRBD1 (6 bases). This CDR3 contains 13 residues. V dropped 5 bases and J dropped 3 bases, with 10 bases sitting between them. Germline V gene lookup returns CDR1 LNHDA and CDR2 SQIVND (reference sequence). The CDR3 is CASSWGLDYGYTF. The CDR3 region has the DNA TGTGCCAGTAGTTGGGGGCTGGACTATGGCTACACCTTC.

V is TRBV27 and J is TRBJ2-7, with 15 nucleotides matching TRBD2. The germline V gene encodes CDR1 MNHEY and CDR2 SMNVEV (reference sequence). This CDR3 is built from 16 residues. V was pared by 4 bases and J by 2 bases, with 3 bases of the junction left unmatched. The CDR3 nucleotides are TGTGCCAGCAGTTCCGGACTAGCGGGAGGGGCCTACGAGCAGTACTTC. Protein product: CASSSGLAGGAYEQYF.

V gene TRBV9 combines with J gene TRBJ2-1; 8 nucleotides line up with TRBD2. The CDR3 sequence is 13 residues long. V lost 0 bases to trimming and J lost 9 bases; unmatched junction nucleotides: 2. Germline CDR1 and CDR2: SGDLS and YYNGEE. The CDR3 is CASSVVTSGEQFF. The CDR3, as DNA: TGTGCCAGCAGCGTAGTTACTAGCGGTGAGCAGTTCTTC.

The CDR3 region is CASSLAGGSNEQFF. The CDR3 nucleotides read TGCGCCAGCAGCTTGGCGGGGGGCTCCAATGAGCAGTTCTTC. This chain uses TRBV5-1 with TRBJ2-1; TRBD2 might be the D (7 bases). The CDR3 has 14 residues. The germline V gene encodes CDR1 SGHRS and CDR2 YFSETQ. Trimming shortened V by 0 bases and J by 6 bases, and 10 bases separated the two germline ends.

The chain links TRBV2 to TRBJ2-2, with 7 bases identical to TRBD1. Germline CDR1 and CDR2: SNHLY and FYNNEI. CDR3 length: 13 residues. The J segment lost 6 bases and the V segment lost 4 bases, leaving 2 bases of the junction unmatched. CDR3 DNA sequence: TGTGCCAGCAGTGTGACAGGGTCCGGGGAGCTGTTTTTT. It codes for CASSVTGSGELFF.

V gene TRBV10-3 combines with J gene TRBJ2-2, with 13 positions matching TRBD2. In germline, CDR1 is ENHRY, CDR2 SYGVKD. With V trimmed by 7 bases and J by 0 bases, 2 bases remained unmatched. The CDR3 has 16 amino acids. The CDR3 bases are TGTGCCATCAAGGGACTAGCGGGGACGAACACCGGGGAGCTGTTTTTT. This sequence encodes CAIKGLAGTNTGELFF.

This clone has more than one count but fewer than ten. The rearrangement joins TRBV29-1 to TRBJ1-2; 9 nucleotides match TRBD1. The V segment lost 6 bases and the J segment 3 bases; nucleotides outside the gene matches: 8. The CDR3 runs 14 residues. Germline V CDR1 and CDR2: SQVTM, ANQGSEA. The CDR3 reads CSVPVWDRDYGYTF. The DNA for the CDR3 is TGCAGCGTCCCCGTATGGGACAGGGACTATGGCTACACCTTC.

J is TRBJ2-1 and V is TRBV9, with 10 bases that match TRBD2. Germline CDR1 reads SGDLS; CDR2 reads YYNGEE. V was clipped by 0 bases and J by 0 bases; unmatched bases: 3. The length of the CDR3 is 17 residues. In nucleotides, the CDR3 is TGTGCCAGCAGCGTAGTTTCTAGCGGGGGCTCCTACAATGAGCAGTTCTTC. Translation: CASSVVSSGGSYNEQFF.